These 30 T cell receptor beta chains were all obtained from the same sample, sequenced in a study of T cells after somatic rescue of genetic block. Method: immunoSEQ multiplex PCR; TCRdb's copy keeps in-frame clones and lacks some. The sample yields about 120,000 clones, about 93% seen once. The sample taken for sequencing was peripheral blood mononuclear cells (PBMCs). The origin of the receptors is a woman aged 18-35 years.

The V call is TRBV5-1, the J call TRBJ2-7; D unresolved. The germline V gene has CDR1 SGHRS and CDR2 YFSETQ. CDR3 size: 12 residues. V was clipped by 2 bases and J by 0 bases, with 3 bases between them. This CDR3 reads CASSFGSYEQYF. The CDR3 nucleotides read TGCGCCAGCAGCTTCGGCTCCTACGAGCAGTACTTC.

The chain links TRBV7-2 to TRBJ1-1; 9 positions agree with TRBD1. The CDR3 loop spans 14 amino acids. V was pared by 4 bases and J by 6 bases, with 6 bases of the junction left unmatched. Germline assignment: CDR1 SGHTA and CDR2 FQGNSA. The CDR3 here is CASSWDRESAEAFF. The CDR3 bases are TGTGCCAGCAGCTGGGACAGGGAGAGCGCTGAAGCTTTCTTT. Full variable domain (outside the CDR3, taken from reference TRBV7-2 and TRBJ1-1): GAGVSQSPSNKVTEKGKDVELRCDPISGHTALYWYRQSLGQGLEFLIYFQGNSAPDKSGLPSDRFSAERTGGSVSTLTIQRTQQEDSAVYLCASSWDRESAEAFFGQGTRLTVV.

This chain links TRBV21-1 with TRBJ2-2. TRBV21-1 counts as a pseudogene. The CDR3 has 16 residues. The CDR3 DNA reads as TGTGCCAGCAGCAAACTGGGGCTAGCCGGAGCCGGGGAGCTGTTTTTT. It encodes CASSKLGLAGAGELFF.

The CDR3 nucleotides read TGTGCCAGCAGCGTAGGAGGGGACCAATACAATGAGCAGTTCTTC. Its translation: CASSVGGDQYNEQFF. The chain couples TRBV9 to TRBJ2-1; tentatively, D is TRBD1 or TRBD2 (5 bases each). The CDR3 runs to 15 residues. V gave up 0 bases and J gave up 4 bases, with 11 bases separating them. Germline V gives CDR1 SGDLS, CDR2 YYNGEE.

V gene TRBV23-1 combines with J gene TRBJ1-5; a weak D match, TRBD1 (6 bases). TRBV23-1 is an ORF, and what it does is uncertain. This CDR3 has 16 amino acids. Trimming took 0 bases from V and 6 from J, leaving 15 bases between them. CDR3 in DNA: TGCGCCAGCAGTCAATCGAAGCAGGGGAGGTGTCAGCCCCAGCATTTT. Translated: CASSQSKQGRCQPQHF.

The chain uses TRBV2 and TRBJ1-5; 7 nucleotides align to TRBD1. CDR3 length: 17 amino acids. The trim removed 1 base at V and 3 bases at J, leaving 9 bases unmatched. In germline, CDR1 is SNHLY, CDR2 FYNNEI. The CDR3 DNA sequence: TGTGCCAGCAGTGAAGGGGGGGCAGGGGGTAACAATCAGCCCCAGCATTTT. This encodes CASSEGGAGGNNQPQHF. Full variable domain (outside the CDR3, taken from reference TRBV2 and TRBJ1-5): EPEVTQTPSHQVTQMGQEVILRCVPISNHLYFYWYRQILGQKVEFLVSFYNNEISEKSEIFDDQFSVERPDGSNFTLKIRSTKLEDSAMYFCASSEGGAGGNNQPQHFGDGTRLSIL.

Many counts were recorded for this clone. J is TRBJ1-2 and V is TRBV10-2, with 7 bases that match TRBD1. This CDR3 spans 12 amino acids. The ends lost 7 bases at V and 8 bases at J; junction bases unmatched: 7. Germline V lookup: CDR1 WSHSY, CDR2 SAAADI. CDR3 loop: CASTAAGGGYTF. The CDR3 nucleotides read TGCGCCAGCACAGCGGCAGGGGGAGGCTACACCTTC.

The genes are TRBV6-5 and TRBJ2-3; D may be TRBD2 (6 bases). The CDR3 length is 14 residues. Trimming left V 4 bases short and J 6 bases short, with 14 bases between. Looked up from germline, CDR1 is MNHEY and CDR2 is SVGAGI. The CDR3 loop reads CASSSGGARDTQYF. The DNA of the CDR3 is TGTGCCAGCAGTTCCGGCGGGGCGAGGGATACGCAGTATTTT.

The chain has TRBV9 and TRBJ2-5; tentative D call: TRBD2 (6 bases). Trimming stripped 3 bases from V and 1 base from J, with 10 bases between. CDR3 length equals 14 residues. In germline, CDR1 is SGDLS, CDR2 YYNGEE. The CDR3 is CASSDRDFQETQYF. The DNA for the CDR3 is TGTGCCAGCAGCGACCGGGACTTCCAAGAGACCCAGTACTTC.

The rearrangement uses TRBV27 and TRBJ2-5; 8 bases align to TRBD1. Trimming removed 5 bases from V and 5 bases from J; junction bases left unmatched: 4. Looked up from germline, CDR1 is MNHEY and CDR2 is SMNVEV (reference sequence). The CDR3 has 13 amino acids. The CDR3 DNA follows: TGTGCCAGCAGTCGGACAGGGCCGGAGACCCAGTACTTC. Residues: CASSRTGPETQYF.

The chain has TRBV28 and TRBJ2-6; unclear D gene. There are 16 residues in the CDR3. Germline V gene data show CDR1 as MDHEN and CDR2 as SYDVKM. Trimming took 3 bases from V and 0 from J, leaving 9 bases between them. Written as DNA, the CDR3 is TGTGCCAGCAGTTTGGGTAGGGTCTCTGGGGCCAACGTCCTGACTTTC. Protein product: CASSLGRVSGANVLTF.

The genes are TRBV18 and TRBJ1-2; D unresolved. The CDR3 loop spans 16 amino acids. The V and J ends lost 3 bases and 4 bases respectively, with 18 bases between them. Germline V gene lookup returns CDR1 KGHSH and CDR2 LQKENI. CDR3: CASSPESEASIYGYTF. The DNA for the CDR3 is TGTGCCAGCTCACCGGAGTCAGAGGCCAGCATCTATGGCTACACCTTC.

The CDR3 spells CASRDGTSSTDTQYF. CDR3 bases: TGTGCCAGCAGAGACGGGACATCTAGCACAGATACGCAGTATTTT. This chain joins TRBV9 and TRBJ2-3, with D perhaps matching TRBD1 (6 bases). Trimming left V 5 bases short and J 0 bases short, with 13 bases between. Germline values: CDR1 SGDLS, CDR2 YYNGEE. CDR3 length equals 15 residues.

V usage is TRBV5-8 and J usage is TRBJ2-5; D is undetermined. CDR1 and CDR2 from the germline V gene are SGHTS and YDEGEE. With 7 bases removed from V and 4 bases from J, the gap between germline ends came to 14 bases. The length of the CDR3 is 13 residues. In DNA form, the CDR3 reads TGTGCCAGCGCTTTCGGCGGATCAGAGACCCAGTACTTC. Its protein is CASAFGGSETQYF.

This chain links TRBV30 with TRBJ2-2; 9 bases align to TRBD1. V dropped 6 bases and J dropped 4; count of bases not matched to a gene: 12. The length of the CDR3 is 16 residues. CDR1 and CDR2 (germline): GTSNPN, SVGIG (reference sequence). CDR3 protein: CACQPGTGFVTGELFF. CDR3 in DNA: TGTGCCTGCCAACCCGGGACAGGGTTCGTCACCGGGGAGCTGTTTTTT.

The chain couples TRBV6-6 to TRBJ1-5; D not certain. This CDR3 has 11 amino acids. CDR1 MNHNY and CDR2 SVGAGI come from the germline V gene (reference sequence). The V gene lost 4 bases and the J gene lost 3 bases, with 1 base spanning the gap. The CDR3 sequence: CASSSNQPQHF. In DNA form, the CDR3 reads TGTGCCAGCAGTTCCAATCAGCCCCAGCATTTT.

The genes are TRBV7-9 and TRBJ1-1; TRBD1 matches 10 bases. The CDR3 runs 14 residues. The V and J ends lost 0 bases and 11 bases, in that order; junction bases with no gene match: 6. Germline-derived CDR1 and CDR2 are SEHNR and FQNEAQ (reference sequence). In nucleotides, the CDR3 is TGTGCCAGCAGCTTAGCGACAGGGGGCGCGATGGCTTTCTTT. Translation gives CASSLATGGAMAFF.

This rearrangement joins TRBV10-3 to TRBJ1-5, with a weak D call TRBD1 (5 bases). This CDR3 is built from 15 residues. From germline, CDR1 is ENHRY and CDR2 SYGVKD. Between the trimmed V and J ends, which lost 6 bases and 15 bases, there was a span of 27 bases. CDR3 protein: CAISGGTGQEAPTHF. DNA of the CDR3: TGTGCCATCAGCGGGGGAACGGGGCAAGAGGCCCCCACGCATTTT.

This chain joins TRBV5-1 and TRBJ1-2; maybe TRBD1 (5 bases). Germline V gene data show CDR1 as SGHRS and CDR2 as YFSETQ. The CDR3 extends over 13 amino acids. V lost 5 bases, J lost 7 bases, and 15 bases lay in between. CDR3 in amino acids: CASRGDVAFGYTF. In DNA form, the CDR3 reads TGCGCCAGCAGAGGGGACGTCGCATTTGGCTACACCTTC.

As for this clone: Distinct nucleotide sequences in the sample also encode this CDR3. The chain is built from TRBV11-2 and TRBJ2-7; no reliable D call. The CDR3 has 13 residues. The V end lost 1 base, the J end lost 4 bases, and 8 bases lay between the germline ends. Germline CDR1 and CDR2: SGHAT and FQNNGV. The CDR3 DNA reads TGTGCCAGCAGCTTAGGTCAGACATACGAGCAGTACTTC. The encoded protein is CASSLGQTYEQYF. The full variable domain, in which reference TRBV11-2 and TRBJ2-7 provide the parts outside the CDR3, is EAGVAQSPRYKIIEKRQSVAFWCNPISGHATLYWYQQILGQGPKLLIQFQNNGVVDDSQLPKDRFSAERLKGVDSTLKIQPAKLEDSAVYLCASSLGQTYEQYFGPGTRLTVT.

This clone has a handful of counts. The chain carries TRBV7-2 and TRBJ1-3; D might be TRBD1 (5 bases). CDR1 is SGHTA and CDR2 is FQGNSA in the germline V gene. The CDR3 extends over 15 amino acids. Trimming left V 6 bases short and J 0 bases short, with 12 bases between. CDR3 in DNA: TGTGCCAGCAGTTCTACAGGAGCCTCTGGAAACACCATATATTTT. Amino acid sequence: CASSSTGASGNTIYF.

Remarks on this clone: The same CDR3 arises from other DNA sequences in this sample as well. The V call is TRBV6-6, the J call TRBJ2-7, with D perhaps assigned TRBD1 or TRBD2 (5 bases each). This CDR3 contains 13 residues. V was pared by 2 bases and J by 5 bases, with 10 bases between. The germline V gene has CDR1 MNHNY and CDR2 SVGAGI (reference sequence). The CDR3 region is CASSYGAGDEQYF. The CDR3 nucleotides are TGTGCCAGCAGTTACGGGGCCGGGGACGAGCAGTACTTC.

The J gene is TRBJ2-2, the V gene TRBV29-1; maybe TRBD1 (5 bases). This CDR3 contains 13 residues. Germline CDR1 SQVTM, CDR2 ANQGSEA. Trimming took 3 bases from V and 5 from J, leaving 10 bases between them. CDR3 sequence (DNA): TGCAGCGTTGATCCAGGGTGGACCGGGGAGCTGTTTTTT. It translates to CSVDPGWTGELFF.

For the CDR3, the DNA is TGCGCCAGCAGCTTGGACCACTCCACAGATACGCAGTATTTT. This encodes CASSLDHSTDTQYF. The chain employs TRBV5-1 and TRBJ2-3; D is uncertain. Trimming pared 0 bases from V and 2 bases from J, leaving 7 bases between. Germline V gene lookup returns CDR1 SGHRS and CDR2 YFSETQ. CDR3 length: 14 residues. Drawing the rest from reference TRBV5-1 and TRBJ2-3, the complete variable domain is KAGVTQTPRYLIKTRGQQVTLSCSPISGHRSVSWYQQTPGQGLQFLFEYFSETQRNKGNFPGRFSGRQFSNSRSEMNVSTLELGDSALYLCASSLDHSTDTQYFGPGTRLTVL.

This chain uses TRBV11-2 with TRBJ1-3, with 7 nucleotides matching TRBD1. Per the germline V gene, CDR1 is SGHAT and CDR2 is FQNNGV. V trimming: 3 bases; J trimming: 0 bases; junction bases outside the gene matches: 2. This CDR3 contains 15 residues. Written as DNA, the CDR3 is TGTGCCAGCAGCTTGGACAGGAGCTCTGGAAACACCATATATTTT. It codes for CASSLDRSSGNTIYF. Using reference TRBV11-2 and TRBJ1-3 for the parts outside the CDR3, the full variable domain is EAGVAQSPRYKIIEKRQSVAFWCNPISGHATLYWYQQILGQGPKLLIQFQNNGVVDDSQLPKDRFSAERLKGVDSTLKIQPAKLEDSAVYLCASSLDRSSGNTIYFGEGSWLTVV.

The chain has TRBV6-5 and TRBJ1-2; weak D call: TRBD1 (5 bases). This CDR3 is built from 14 residues. Germline V gives CDR1 MNHEY, CDR2 SVGAGI. The V end lost 7 bases, the J end lost 8 bases, and 20 bases lay between the germline ends. The CDR3, as DNA: TGTGCCAGCACCAACCGGGACGCTCGAGGGGGCTACACCTTC. It encodes CASTNRDARGGYTF.

The chain joins TRBV18 to TRBJ2-1; 8 bases match TRBD2. The length of the CDR3 is 19 residues. The V and J ends lost 3 bases and 7 bases, in that order; junction bases with no gene match: 20. Germline V gene lookup returns CDR1 KGHSH and CDR2 LQKENI. The CDR3: CASSPAPGLGPRVRNEQFF. The CDR3 bases are TGTGCCAGCTCACCCGCACCGGGACTAGGCCCCCGGGTTAGAAATGAGCAGTTCTTC.

This clone appeared a few times. The rearrangement uses TRBV7-3 and TRBJ2-1, with 11 bases identical to TRBD2. CDR1 and CDR2 from the germline V gene are SGHTA and FQGTGA. V dropped 5 bases and J dropped 9; count of bases not matched to a gene: 12. The CDR3 consists of 16 residues. Written as DNA, the CDR3 is TGTGCCAGCAGCCCGACTAGCGGGGACATACGGGGTGAGCAGTTCTTC. Translated: CASSPTSGDIRGEQFF.

The J gene is TRBJ1-2, the V gene TRBV12-5, with D hard to call. The germline CDR1 and CDR2 sequences are LGHNT and FRNRAP. V was clipped by 7 bases and J by 4 bases, with 13 bases between them. The CDR3 totals 13 residues. The CDR3 DNA follows: TGTGCTAGTGCCACTTATCTCTTCTATGGCTACACCTTC. Protein: CASATYLFYGYTF. The full variable domain, completed using reference TRBV12-5 and TRBJ1-2, is DARVTQTPRHKVTEMGQEVTMRCQPILGHNTVFWYRQTMMQGLELLAYFRNRAPLDDSGMPKDRFSAEMPDATLATLKIQPSEPRDSAVYFCASATYLFYGYTFGSGTRLTVV.

This rearrangement joins TRBV5-1 to TRBJ2-3; TRBD2 matches at 7 bases. The CDR3 is made up of 15 amino acids. The J segment lost 0 bases and the V segment lost 10 bases, leaving 11 bases of the junction unmatched. Germline V lookup: CDR1 SGHRS, CDR2 YFSETQ. The CDR3 sequence: CAVSWSGASTDTQYF. DNA of the CDR3: TGCGCCGTCTCCTGGAGCGGGGCTAGCACAGATACGCAGTATTTT.